The present TCR beta chain was sequenced within a study of cytomegalovirus exposure and HLA in healthy donors. As for the study in general: From donors who were HLA-typed, an early data release held 80 million to 95 million unique TCRs.

The study's findings and limits: There were some V segments, including TRBV6-2 and TRBV6-3, excluded as indistinguishable.

CDR1 ENHRY and CDR2 SYGVKD come from the germline V gene. The V gene lost 4 bases and the J gene lost 1 base, with 4 bases spanning the gap. The CDR3 spans 12 residues. 60 Vbeta and 13 Jbeta primers were used in PCR. Sequencing was performed with immunoSEQ multiplex PCR; in TCRdb, only in-frame clones are kept and a portion is missing. The sample gives around 99,000 clones, over 80% of which show up once; approximately 2.6% is in the top ten. About this clone itself: Antigen unknown.

Sequencing was done on a sample of PBMCs. The receptor was derived from a man aged 30 to 45 in good health and CMV-seropositive. V gene TRBV10-3 combines with J gene TRBJ2-5; D gene uncertain. CDR3 in DNA: TGTGCCATCAGTGTCAGCCAAGAGACCCAGTACTTC. This encodes CAISVSQETQYF.